This T cell receptor beta chain was documented in a study of shared clonotypes between healthy human individuals. Germline lookup yields CDR1 SGHNT and CDR2 YENEEA. The CDR3 extends over 16 amino acids. Between the trimmed V and J ends, which lost 6 bases and 2 bases, there was a span of 19 bases. Assay used: immunoSEQ multiplex PCR; TCRdb lists only in-frame clones, some missing. The sample holds some 470,000 clones; less than 80% are singletons and the top ten take 10% to 15%. The sequence was obtained from a woman in her thirties or forties in good health. Some clones in this sample may be carry-over from other donors' samples. The sequenced sample consisted of PBMCs. The chain recombines TRBV11-3 with TRBJ2-5, with D perhaps assigned TRBD1 or TRBD2 (5 bases each). The CDR3 here is CASRHGTQGGQETQYF. In DNA, the CDR3 is TGTGCCAGCAGGCACGGGACCCAAGGCGGACAAGAGACCCAGTACTTC.